The 21 T cell receptor beta chains below were found in one sample sequenced in a study of cytomegalovirus exposure and HLA in healthy donors. PCR used 60 Vbeta primers and 13 Jbeta primers. The data were produced by immunoSEQ multiplex PCR, yet TCRdb's version contains in-frame clones alone and is incomplete. The data contain about 190,000 clones, more than 75% of them seen just once; the ten biggest clones take up roughly 1.3%. The sequenced sample was PBMCs. The receptor set was obtained from a man younger than 40 in good health and CMV-seronegative.

This clone was picked up a small number of times. The chain carries TRBV7-2 and TRBJ1-6, with 9 bases lining up with TRBD1. The CDR3 extends over 16 amino acids. The germline V gene has CDR1 SGHTA and CDR2 FQGNSA. V dropped 5 bases and J dropped 8; count of bases not matched to a gene: 10. The CDR3 is CASSPGPGQGYSPLHF. CDR3 sequence (DNA): TGTGCCAGCAGCCCCGGACCGGGACAGGGTTATTCACCCCTCCACTTT. Using reference TRBV7-2 and TRBJ1-6 for the parts outside the CDR3, the full variable domain is GAGVSQSPSNKVTEKGKDVELRCDPISGHTALYWYRQSLGQGLEFLIYFQGNSAPDKSGLPSDRFSAERTGGSVSTLTIQRTQQEDSAVYLCASSPGPGQGYSPLHFGNGTRLTVT.

This rearrangement joins TRBV28 to TRBJ1-4; 7 positions match TRBD1. The junction had 5 bases not matched to a gene; V was cut back by 4 bases and J by 3 bases. The germline V gene encodes CDR1 MDHEN and CDR2 SYDVKM. This CDR3 has 15 amino acids. This chain's CDR3 is CASSWGQSANEKLFF. The CDR3 nucleotides are TGTGCCAGCAGTTGGGGACAGTCTGCTAATGAAAAACTGTTTTTT.

The CDR3 region is CASSQDSPPALREKLFF. The CDR3 DNA reads TGTGCCAGCAGCCAAGATAGCCCCCCGGCCCTCCGTGAAAAACTGTTTTTT. This chain uses TRBV4-2 with TRBJ1-4; D uncertain. V gave up 0 bases and J gave up 7 bases, with 18 bases separating them. The CDR3 is 17 amino acids. The germline CDR1 and CDR2 sequences are LGHNA and YNFKEQ.

This chain connects TRBV27 to TRBJ2-7, with D possibly being TRBD1 (5 bases). The CDR3 length is 14 residues. Trimming left V 6 bases short and J 2 bases short, with 14 bases between. From germline, CDR1 is MNHEY and CDR2 SMNVEV (reference sequence). This chain's CDR3 is CASSPDILAYEQYF. As DNA, the CDR3 is TGTGCCAGCAGCCCGGACATACTTGCCTACGAGCAGTACTTC.

The gene calls are TRBV28 and TRBJ1-3, with a possible D match to TRBD1 (6 bases). Germline values: CDR1 MDHEN, CDR2 SYDVKM. V was cut by 5 bases and J by 4 bases, with 12 bases left in between. CDR3 length equals 14 residues. The CDR3 DNA reads TGTGCCAGCAGTGCCGACAGGCCCGGAAACACCATATATTTT. Amino acids: CASSADRPGNTIYF.

This clone has a single count. In DNA, the CDR3 is TGCGCCAGCAGCCAAGATGTTCCGGGACAGGGGGCGCCTGAGCAGTTCTTC. Translation: CASSQDVPGQGAPEQFF. V and J are TRBV4-3 and TRBJ2-1; 12 bases align to TRBD1. The CDR3 length is 17 residues. V was pared by 0 bases and J by 9 bases, with 9 bases of the junction left unmatched. Germline V gene lookup returns CDR1 LGHNA and CDR2 YSLEER.

Comment on this clone: Mismatch with germline at one junction end may stem from a read error. The gene calls are TRBV7-9 and TRBJ2-2; D is unresolved. The CDR3 covers 12 residues. Germline V gene data show CDR1 as SEHNR and CDR2 as FQNEAQ (reference sequence). CDR3 bases: TGTTCCAGCAGCCCCTTCGGCGGGGAGCTGTTTTTT. Translating it yields CSSSPFGGELFF. Combining the CDR3 with reference TRBV7-9 and TRBJ2-2 gives the whole variable domain DTGVSQNPRHKITKRGQNVTFRCDPISEHNRLYWYRQTLGQGPEFLTYFQNEAQLEKSRLLSDRFSAERPKGSFSTLEIQRTEQGDSAMYLCSSSPFGGELFFGEGSRLTVL.

The V gene is TRBV28, the J gene TRBJ2-2; possible D gene TRBD2, 7 bases. The length of the CDR3 is 16 residues. The V end lost 3 bases, the J end lost 3 bases, and 14 bases lay between the germline ends. The germline V gene encodes CDR1 MDHEN and CDR2 SYDVKM. The CDR3 here is CASSFSWGGDTGELFF. The CDR3 DNA is TGTGCCAGCAGTTTCTCGTGGGGGGGCGACACCGGGGAGCTGTTTTTT.

The gene calls are TRBV11-2 and TRBJ2-5; TRBD2 matches 9 bases. There are 16 residues in the CDR3. The V segment lost 1 base and the J segment 4 bases; nucleotides outside the gene matches: 7. The germline V gene has CDR1 SGHAT and CDR2 FQNNGV. The DNA of the CDR3 is TGTGCCAGCAGCTTAGGGGGGCAGCGGGGGGTAGAGACCCAGTACTTC. Protein product: CASSLGGQRGVETQYF.

CDR3 DNA: TGTGCCAGCAGCGTTACAGGGAATCAGCCCCAGCATTTT. Protein product: CASSVTGNQPQHF. The chain has TRBV6-5 and TRBJ1-5; D might be TRBD1 (6 bases). The CDR3 is made up of 13 amino acids. Trimming took off 6 bases at V and 4 bases at J, with 10 bases between the two ends. Per germline, CDR1 MNHEY and CDR2 SVGAGI.

V is TRBV28 and J is TRBJ1-2, with TRBD1 identical over 8 bases. CDR1 and CDR2 from the germline V gene are MDHEN and SYDVKM. The CDR3 is 12 amino acids. J lost 8 bases, V lost 5 bases, and 4 bases had no gene match. The CDR3 is CASSRTGPGYTF. In nucleotides, the CDR3 is TGTGCCAGCAGTAGGACAGGGCCAGGCTACACCTTC.

This clone appeared once. The chain uses TRBV19 and TRBJ1-2; D gene ambiguous. The CDR3 runs 16 residues. Germline CDR1 is LNHDA and CDR2 is SQIVND (reference sequence). Trimming pared 0 bases from V and 4 bases from J, leaving 15 bases between. This CDR3 reads CASSIDRGGRVYGYTF. In DNA form, the CDR3 reads TGTGCCAGTAGTATAGATCGAGGAGGGCGCGTCTATGGCTACACCTTC.

The chain carries TRBV5-4 and TRBJ2-7; D might be TRBD1 (5 bases). The CDR3 has 14 amino acids. V dropped 0 bases and J dropped 5 bases, with 12 bases sitting between them. CDR1 is SGHNT and CDR2 is YYREEE in the germline V gene (reference sequence). CDR3 amino acids: CASSLEGYLHEQYF. The CDR3 region has the DNA TGTGCCAGCAGCTTGGAGGGGTATCTCCACGAGCAGTACTTC.

This clone appeared once. The chain combines TRBV5-4 with TRBJ2-2; TRBD1 matches at 9 bases. V dropped 3 bases and J dropped 4; count of bases not matched to a gene: 4. The CDR3 has 15 residues. CDR1 and CDR2 from the germline V gene are SGHNT and YYREEE (reference sequence). The CDR3 sequence: CASSSGTGFTGELFF. The CDR3 DNA follows: TGTGCCAGCAGCTCCGGGACAGGGTTCACCGGGGAGCTGTTTTTT.

V and J are TRBV6-5 and TRBJ1-1; no clear D gene. The CDR3 extends over 12 amino acids. Germline loops: CDR1 MNHEY, CDR2 SVGAGI. Trimming took off 5 bases at V and 9 bases at J, with 13 bases between the two ends. The CDR3 bases are TGTGCCAGCAGTCCCCGAGGTCTCCAAGCTTTCTTT. Amino acid sequence: CASSPRGLQAFF.

The chain is built from TRBV4-2 and TRBJ2-1; 12 positions match TRBD2. J was trimmed by 2 bases and V by 3 bases; bases with no gene match: 8. This CDR3 contains 18 residues. From germline, CDR1 is LGHNA and CDR2 YNFKEQ. CDR3: CASSQESSGGVPYNEQFF. CDR3 coding DNA: TGTGCCAGCAGCCAGGAATCTAGCGGGGGGGTCCCCTACAATGAGCAGTTCTTC.

V gene TRBV6-1 combines with J gene TRBJ2-2; 10 nucleotides align to TRBD2. V gave up 5 bases and J gave up 3 bases; unmatched junction bases: 3. The CDR3 has 15 residues. Germline V gene sequence: CDR1 MNHNS, CDR2 SASEGT. CDR3 bases: TGTGCCAGCAGTCGAGCGGGAGGGGACACCGGGGAGCTGTTTTTT. It encodes CASSRAGGDTGELFF.

V usage is TRBV7-9 and J usage is TRBJ2-2, with 7 bases identical to TRBD2. CDR3 length equals 17 residues. With 3 bases clipped from V and 9 bases from J, the junction kept 16 bases outside the gene matches. Germline CDR1 and CDR2: SEHNR and FQNEAQ (reference sequence). CDR3 nucleotide sequence: TGTGCCAGCAGCTTTAGGGAATGGACTAGAGTAACCAGGGAGCTGTTTTTT. Its translation: CASSFREWTRVTRELFF.

This sequence joins TRBV5-1 and TRBJ2-3; the D gene is possibly TRBD2 (5 bases). Trimming took off 3 bases at V and 0 bases at J, with 11 bases between the two ends. Germline values: CDR1 SGHRS, CDR2 YFSETQ. The CDR3 sequence is 15 residues long. CDR3 nucleotides: TGCGCCAGCAGCTCCGGACTTAAAAGCACAGATACGCAGTATTTT. This translates into CASSSGLKSTDTQYF.

The V call is TRBV2, the J call TRBJ2-1; perhaps TRBD1 as D (5 bases). The germline V gene encodes CDR1 SNHLY and CDR2 FYNNEI. This CDR3 comprises 11 residues. The ends were cut back, 6 bases at V and 7 bases at J, with 7 bases in the middle. The CDR3 region has the DNA TGTGCCAGCAGGGGGCGTAATGAGCAGTTCTTC. It encodes CASRGRNEQFF.

The CDR3 nucleotides are TGTGCCAGCAGCACTCCCAGGGGTCGCACTGAAGCTTTCTTT. Translating gives CASSTPRGRTEAFF. The chain links TRBV11-2 to TRBJ1-1, with D tentatively TRBD1 (6 bases). Trimming shortened V by 5 bases and J by 4 bases, and 14 bases separated the two germline ends. The CDR3 spans 14 residues. Per germline, CDR1 SGHAT and CDR2 FQNNGV. The whole variable domain, filled in from reference TRBV11-2 and TRBJ1-1, reads EAGVAQSPRYKIIEKRQSVAFWCNPISGHATLYWYQQILGQGPKLLIQFQNNGVVDDSQLPKDRFSAERLKGVDSTLKIQPAKLEDSAVYLCASSTPRGRTEAFFGQGTRLTVV.